This record concerns one T cell receptor beta chain sequence. The data were obtained in a study of blood T cell repertoires in COVID-19. Across the whole study: Samples came from the United States, Italy and Spain, spanning acute and convalescent COVID-19. The analysed material was cDNA or gDNA that came from T cells, B-cell-depleted T cells, or PBMCs.

Per the study methods: Reference gene primer amplification in the assay estimated nucleated cell counts. This table comes from immunoSEQ multiplex PCR, and its TCRdb copy is limited to in-frame clones, with some not included. For V, J and clone size, that table is used; D and trimming come from the DNA. The profile shows roughly 280,000 clones, around nine tenths of them singletons. The clonotype originates from a man in his forties with active or convalescent COVID-19. Sequenced sample: peripheral blood.

Here the CDR3 DNA reads TGTGCCTGGAGTCCCCGGGGGGACAGGGTCAACTATGGCTACACCTTC. Residues: CAWSPRGDRVNYGYTF. This rearrangement joins TRBV30 to TRBJ1-2; TRBD1 agrees at 9 bases. V shed 2 bases, J shed 2 bases, and the junction held 9 bases outside the gene matches. CDR1 and CDR2 from the germline V gene are GTSNPN and SVGIG (reference sequence). The CDR3 has 16 amino acids.